Listed below are T cell receptor beta chains from one sample, sequenced in a study of blood T cell repertoires in COVID-19. The assay was immunoSEQ multiplex PCR, and TCRdb's table has in-frame clones only and misses some. The sample includes around 120,000 clones, 83% of them seen just once. Sequencing was done on a sample of peripheral blood. These receptor sequences come from an elderly man with active or convalescent COVID-19. Each CDR3 is given with its conserved first and last residue. D genes are given only for firm matches. Only part of the rows carry a size: once, few, many, or a class if the clone is expanded.

V,size,J,D,CDR3,DNA
TRBV6-5,-,TRBJ1-4,-,CASRERLKEKLFF,TGTGCCAGCAGGGAGAGGTTGAAGGAAAAACTGTTTTTT
TRBV5-1,once,TRBJ1-1,TRBD1,CASSQQGRNTEAFF,TGCGCCAGCAGCCAACAGGGGCGGAACACTGAAGCTTTCTTT
TRBV11-2,-,TRBJ2-5,TRBD2,CASSGLAQETQYF,TGTGCCAGCAGCGGACTAGCACAAGAGACCCAGTACTTC
TRBV9,-,TRBJ2-5,TRBD1,CASSVAPTGGKATQYF,TGTGCCAGCAGCGTAGCACCAACAGGGGGCAAGGCGACCCAGTACTTC
TRBV7-8,-,TRBJ1-2,TRBD1,CASSFETGGSGGYTF,TGTGCCAGCAGCTTCGAGACAGGGGGCTCGGGTGGCTACACCTTC
TRBV6-1,-,TRBJ2-5,-,CASSEVGGPRKTQYF,TGTGCCAGCAGTGAAGTGGGGGGGCCGAGGAAGACCCAGTACTTC
TRBV5-4,few,TRBJ2-1,TRBD1,CASSPAYGAGGAGEQFF,TGTGCCAGCAGCCCGGCTTACGGGGCAGGGGGCGCGGGAGAGCAGTTCTTC
TRBV6-2/TRBV6-3,-,TRBJ1-5,TRBD1,CASSYWTGQSNQPQHF,TGTGCCAGCAGTTACTGGACAGGGCAGAGCAATCAGCCCCAGCATTTT
TRBV5-8,-,TRBJ2-5,TRBD2,CASRSGTSGVETQYF,TGTGCCAGCAGATCAGGGACTAGCGGGGTAGAGACCCAGTACTTC
TRBV5-1,-,TRBJ2-3,-,CASSLGGRSTDTQYF,TGCGCCAGCAGCTTAGGAGGCAGGAGCACAGATACGCAGTATTTT
TRBV10-3,-,TRBJ2-1,-,CAISDSRGPENEQFF,TGTGCCATCAGTGATTCTCGCGGCCCTGAGAATGAGCAGTTCTTC
TRBV28,once,TRBJ1-6,TRBD1,CASSLGQGFNSPLHF,TGTGCCAGCAGTTTGGGACAGGGTTTCAATTCACCCCTCCACTTT
TRBV5-6,once,TRBJ1-3,TRBD1,CASSQTGVGGNTIYF,TGTGCCAGCAGCCAAACAGGGGTCGGTGGAAACACCATATATTTT
TRBV6-5,-,TRBJ1-4,TRBD1,CASSYSQGTAEKLFF,TGTGCCAGCAGTTACTCACAGGGGACGGCTGAAAAACTGTTTTTT
TRBV18,-,TRBJ2-1,-,CASSPKEEQFF,TGTGCCAGCTCACCGAAAGAGGAGCAGTTCTTC
TRBV4-1,-,TRBJ2-1,-,CASSHPGRSSYNEQFF,TGCGCCAGCAGCCACCCGGGGAGGAGCTCCTACAATGAGCAGTTCTTC
TRBV7-6,-,TRBJ2-1,TRBD2,CASSPLRGGYNEQFF,TGTGCCAGCAGCCCCCTTCGGGGGGGATACAATGAGCAGTTCTTC
TRBV3-1/TRBV3-2,-,TRBJ2-1,TRBD1,CASSRTGYEQFF,TGTGCCAGCAGCCGGACAGGGTATGAGCAGTTCTTC
TRBV15,-,TRBJ2-5,-,CATSRDRPGSPQYF,TGTGCCACCAGCAGAGATCGGCCGGGATCGCCCCAGTACTTC
TRBV7-2,-,TRBJ1-4,TRBD1,CASSFGQGTNEKLFF,TGTGCCAGCAGCTTTGGACAGGGAACTAATGAAAAACTGTTTTTT
TRBV6-6,-,TRBJ1-6,-,CASSYSRGVGSPLHF,TGTGCCAGCAGTTACTCTCGGGGAGTCGGTTCACCCCTCCACTTT
TRBV7-2,-,TRBJ1-3,TRBD1,CASSLGGTGGNTIYF,TGTGCCAGCAGCTTAGGAGGGACAGGCGGAAACACCATATATTTT
TRBV6-5,-,TRBJ2-7,-,CASLEPGIRAYEQYF,TGTGCCAGCCTAGAGCCGGGGATAAGGGCCTACGAGCAGTACTTC
TRBV7-3,-,TRBJ2-5,-,CASSLGHVRETQYF,TGTGCCAGCAGCTTAGGTCACGTGAGAGAGACCCAGTACTTC
TRBV10-3,-,TRBJ2-2,TRBD1,CAISGGQGASGELFF,TGTGCCATCAGTGGGGGACAGGGAGCCTCCGGGGAGCTGTTTTTT
TRBV4-1,-,TRBJ2-3,TRBD2,CASSQGLAGGGDTQYF,TGCGCCAGCAGCCAGGGGTTAGCGGGGGGTGGAGATACGCAGTATTTT
TRBV27,-,TRBJ2-3,TRBD2,CASNSGGALDTQYF,TGTGCCAGCAATAGCGGGGGGGCCTTAGATACGCAGTATTTT
TRBV30,once,TRBJ2-7,-,CAWSGGNAVEQYF,TGTGCCTGGAGCGGAGGGAACGCGGTCGAGCAGTACTTC
TRBV6-5,-,TRBJ1-3,TRBD1,CASSLDRRAGNTIYF,TGTGCCAGCAGTCTGGACAGGAGGGCTGGAAACACCATATATTTT
TRBV19,-,TRBJ1-6,-,CASSIASGSPLHF,TGTGCCAGTAGTATAGCGTCGGGTTCACCCCTCCACTTT
TRBV19,-,TRBJ1-2,TRBD1,CASSPGTGSNYGYTF,TGTGCCAGTAGTCCCGGGACAGGGTCTAACTATGGCTACACCTTC
TRBV27,-,TRBJ1-6,-,CASSFRQGSTPLHF,TGTGCCAGCAGTTTTCGGCAGGGGTCAACACCCCTCCACTTT
TRBV6-5,-,TRBJ2-2,TRBD1,CASSTRDRGSGELFF,TGTGCCAGCAGTACACGGGACAGGGGATCCGGGGAGCTGTTTTTT
TRBV6-6,-,TRBJ1-4,-,CASTEGLFNEKLFF,TGTGCCAGCACCGAGGGACTTTTTAATGAAAAACTGTTTTTT
TRBV6-6,-,TRBJ1-2,-,CASLRGGTDYGYTF,TGTGCCAGCCTAAGGGGGGGAACGGACTATGGCTACACCTTC
TRBV18,few,TRBJ2-7,TRBD1,CASSPAGTGGNEQYF,TGTGCCAGCTCCCCCGCCGGGACAGGGGGTAACGAGCAGTACTTC